This TCR beta chain stems from a study of a mutant IDH1 vaccine in newly diagnosed glioma. As for the study in general: The earlier regimen, radiotherapy, temozolomide, or both, was most often both.

Time point noted: week 35, safety follow-up. Vaccine doses each comprised 300 ug of mutant IDH1 20-mer peptide, with topical imiquimod. Sequencing was performed with immunoSEQ multiplex PCR; in TCRdb, only in-frame clones are kept and a portion is missing. The data contain tens of thousands of clones, 88% of them singletons. Concerning this clone: Its specificity is not known.

The CDR3 has 14 residues. Germline CDR1 reads SGDLS; CDR2 reads YYNGEE. V lost 0 bases to trimming and J lost 5 bases, with 11 bases between them. This TCR was recovered from a woman between 35 and 50 years old with glioma. This material consisted of PBMCs, taken from a glioma patient whose treatment included an IDH1 peptide vaccine. This rearrangement joins TRBV9 to TRBJ1-2; unclear D gene. CDR3 DNA sequence: TGTGCCAGCAGCGTAGGTAGTCAGGAGTATGGCTACACCTTC. It translates to CASSVGSQEYGYTF.